This T cell receptor beta chain appears in the sequencing data of a study of shared clonotypes between healthy human individuals. General study points: A limitation of the genetic and exposure-history diversity represented arose from few donors.

CDR1 and CDR2 (germline): SEHNR, FQNEAQ (reference sequence). Trimming cost V 1 base and J 1 base, with 13 bases left between them. This CDR3 contains 16 residues. Amplification in unsorted PBMC replicate PCRs started from about 280 ng DNA, which equals 30,000 to 35,000 T cell genomes. The table came from immunoSEQ multiplex PCR; TCRdb's copy has only in-frame clones and leaves some out. The data hold hundreds of thousands of clones, with more than 70% observed a single time. A few counts support this clone. The target antigen is unknown. The chain combines TRBV7-9 with TRBJ1-2; tentatively, D is TRBD1 (5 bases). The TCR was taken from a woman between 40 and 50 years old in good health. Some clones in this sample may be carry-over from other donors' samples. The sample taken for sequencing was PBMCs. The DNA of the CDR3 is TGTGCCAGCAGCTTAGATACGGGGGATAATAACTATGGCTACACCTTC. It translates to CASSLDTGDNNYGYTF.